The 24 T cell receptor beta chains below were found in one sample sequenced in a study of cytomegalovirus exposure and HLA in healthy donors. The PCR was carried out with 60 Vbeta primers and 13 Jbeta primers. TCRdb's copy holds only in-frame clones and misses some; the assay was immunoSEQ multiplex PCR. The sample lists 130,000 or so clones; about four fifths were seen once. Sample: PBMCs. These receptor sequences come from a male donor in good health and CMV-seronegative.

This chain uses TRBV11-3 with TRBJ2-2; unclear D gene. Looked up from germline, CDR1 is SGHNT and CDR2 is YENEEA. With 5 bases removed from V and 1 base from J, the gap between germline ends came to 17 bases. The CDR3 runs to 17 residues. CDR3 region: CASSPLLGRQNTGELFF. DNA for the CDR3: TGTGCCAGCAGCCCGCTCCTTGGCAGGCAGAACACCGGGGAGCTGTTTTTT.

The chain uses TRBV7-6 and TRBJ2-3; D possibly corresponds to TRBD2 (5 bases). Germline CDR1 and CDR2: SGHVS and FNYEAQ. The germline V and J ends were trimmed by 6 bases and 5 bases, with 12 bases remaining between them. The CDR3 sequence is 13 residues long. CDR3 in amino acids: CASSPARGDTQYF. DNA of the CDR3: TGTGCCAGCAGTCCAGCCCGGGGAGATACGCAGTATTTT.

This clone came up once. V and J are TRBV7-2 and TRBJ2-7, with 7 nucleotides matching TRBD1. V dropped 6 bases and J dropped 7; count of bases not matched to a gene: 9. This CDR3 is built from 13 residues. Germline CDR1 and CDR2: SGHTA and FQGNSA. The CDR3 region has the DNA TGTGCCAGCAGACTCGGGGCAGGGGGAGAGCAGTACTTC. Translated, it gives CASRLGAGGEQYF.

The rearrangement joins TRBV7-9 to TRBJ2-3, with D perhaps TRBD1 (5 bases). The length of the CDR3 is 15 residues. V was pared by 2 bases and J by 2 bases, with 11 bases between. Germline assignment: CDR1 SEHNR and CDR2 FQNEAQ (reference sequence). Here the CDR3 DNA reads TGTGCCAGCAGCTTATTTGACAGCTCCACAGATACGCAGTATTTT. This gives the protein CASSLFDSSTDTQYF. The whole variable domain, remainder taken from reference TRBV7-9 and TRBJ2-3, is DTGVSQNPRHKITKRGQNVTFRCDPISEHNRLYWYRQTLGQGPEFLTYFQNEAQLEKSRLLSDRFSAERPKGSFSTLEIQRTEQGDSAMYLCASSLFDSSTDTQYFGPGTRLTVL.

The rearrangement joins TRBV5-8 to TRBJ2-7; no reliable D call. This CDR3 region has 11 residues. The V gene's germline CDR1 is SGHTS and CDR2 YDEGEE. V dropped 4 bases and J dropped 1 base, with 3 bases sitting between them. Here the CDR3 reads CASSHSYEQYF. CDR3 DNA sequence: TGTGCCAGCAGCCATTCCTACGAGCAGTACTTC.

This clone has a single count. The rearrangement uses TRBV7-9 and TRBJ2-5; 7 nucleotides line up with TRBD2. The CDR3 consists of 14 residues. Germline lookup yields CDR1 SEHNR and CDR2 FQNEAQ (reference sequence). V was clipped by 5 bases and J by 1 base; unmatched bases: 4. CDR3 region: CASSHAGVQETQYF. In DNA form, the CDR3 reads TGTGCCAGCAGCCACGCGGGGGTCCAAGAGACCCAGTACTTC.

This clone was seen just once. The CDR3 is CASSPKGTSGRTDTQYF. CDR3 bases: TGTGCCAGCTCACCGAAAGGGACTAGCGGTCGGACAGATACGCAGTATTTT. This chain uses TRBV18 with TRBJ2-3; 11 nucleotides match TRBD2. Germline lookup yields CDR1 KGHSH and CDR2 LQKENI. CDR3 length: 17 residues. After removal of 3 bases from V and 3 bases from J, the junction contained 8 bases not matched to a gene.

The chain joins TRBV6-1 to TRBJ1-5; D not resolved. There are 17 residues in the CDR3. The germline V gene encodes CDR1 MNHNS and CDR2 SASEGT. V dropped 1 base and J dropped 7 bases, with 20 bases sitting between them. The CDR3 sequence is CASSEGEAPGMRQPQHF. CDR3 bases: TGTGCCAGCAGTGAAGGTGAGGCCCCCGGAATGAGGCAGCCCCAGCATTTT.

This clone was counted once. Other DNA variants within this sample encode the same CDR3. The V call is TRBV7-9, the J call TRBJ2-7; no definite D call. The length of the CDR3 is 11 residues. Trimming removed 4 bases from V and 2 bases from J, with 3 bases in between. CDR1 and CDR2 (germline): SEHNR, FQNEAQ (reference sequence). CDR3 coding DNA: TGTGCCAGCAGCTCCGCCTACGAGCAGTACTTC. It yields the protein CASSSAYEQYF. Looking up the rest from reference TRBV7-9 and TRBJ2-7 gives the full variable domain: DTGVSQNPRHKITKRGQNVTFRCDPISEHNRLYWYRQTLGQGPEFLTYFQNEAQLEKSRLLSDRFSAERPKGSFSTLEIQRTEQGDSAMYLCASSSAYEQYFGPGTRLTVT.

In DNA form, the CDR3 reads TGTGCCAGCAGTTACTCGGGGCCGAACTATGGCTACACCTTC. This codes for CASSYSGPNYGYTF. The chain combines TRBV6-5 with TRBJ1-2, with D possibly matching TRBD1 (5 bases). The CDR3 sequence is 14 residues long. V lost 0 bases to trimming and J lost 2 bases, with 7 bases between them. Germline V CDR1 and CDR2: MNHEY, SVGAGI.

V gene TRBV7-2 combines with J gene TRBJ1-4; 10 nucleotides line up with TRBD1. This CDR3 is built from 14 residues. Germline V CDR1 and CDR2: SGHTA, FQGNSA. V shed 5 bases and J 6 bases; nucleotides not matched to a gene: 3. The DNA of the CDR3 is TGTGCCAGCAGCCGGACAGGGGGTTATGAAAAACTGTTTTTT. It specifies CASSRTGGYEKLFF.

The chain carries TRBV2 and TRBJ2-3, with D unclear. Germline CDR1 is SNHLY and CDR2 is FYNNEI. V was trimmed by 5 bases and J by 6 bases, leaving 9 bases between them. The CDR3 totals 12 residues. In DNA, the CDR3 is TGTGCCAGCAGTTTTGTAGAGGATACGCAGTATTTT. It codes for CASSFVEDTQYF.

This clone was counted only a few times. V is TRBV5-1 and J is TRBJ1-1; possibly TRBD1 for D (6 bases). Trimming left V 5 bases short and J 7 bases short, with 18 bases between. This CDR3 is 14 amino acids long. Germline V CDR1 and CDR2: SGHRS, YFSETQ. CDR3 sequence (DNA): TGCGCCAGCAGTCCAACCACAGGGTCGAATGAAGCTTTCTTT. Translating it yields CASSPTTGSNEAFF.

The gene calls are TRBV30 and TRBJ1-2, with D possibly TRBD1 on 5 matching bases. CDR1 is GTSNPN, CDR2 SVGIG, per germline (reference sequence). Trimming took off 0 bases at V and 3 bases at J, with 8 bases between the two ends. This CDR3 is 13 amino acids long. The CDR3 region is CAWSVRGYYGYTF. The CDR3 region has the DNA TGTGCCTGGAGTGTACGGGGGTACTATGGCTACACCTTC.

This clone has just a few counts. This rearrangement joins TRBV6-5 to TRBJ1-3, with D possibly matching TRBD1 (6 bases). This CDR3 contains 16 residues. Trimming left V 4 bases short and J 1 base short, with 14 bases between. Germline V lookup: CDR1 MNHEY, CDR2 SVGAGI. CDR3 coding DNA: TGTGCCAGCAGTTCCCCGTATACAGGGTCTGGAAACACCATATATTTT. This gives the protein CASSSPYTGSGNTIYF.

The V gene is TRBV5-5, the J gene TRBJ1-4, with 10 bases lining up with TRBD1. This CDR3 has 14 amino acids. The junction had 0 bases not matched to a gene; V was cut back by 0 bases and J by 7 bases. CDR1 and CDR2 (germline): SGHKS, YYEKEE (reference sequence). CDR3 bases: TGTGCCAGCAGCTTGGGGGACAGGGGTGAAAAACTGTTTTTT. Residues: CASSLGDRGEKLFF.

J is TRBJ1-2 and V is TRBV7-2, with a tentative D call TRBD1 (6 bases). The CDR3 loop spans 15 amino acids. Trimming took 0 bases from V and 1 from J, leaving 9 bases between them. Germline V CDR1 and CDR2: SGHTA, FQGNSA. The CDR3 nucleotides read TGTGCCAGCAGCTTAGCTGGGGGACATAACTATGGCTACACCTTC. As protein: CASSLAGGHNYGYTF.

The chain carries TRBV7-6 and TRBJ2-7, with a possible D match to TRBD2 (6 bases). Germline V gene lookup returns CDR1 SGHVS and CDR2 FNYEAQ. V dropped 5 bases and J dropped 4 bases, with 15 bases sitting between them. The length of the CDR3 is 14 residues. In nucleotides, the CDR3 is TGTGCCAGCAGCCCCGGACTAACCGGATACGAGCAGTACTTC. It specifies CASSPGLTGYEQYF.

This rearrangement joins TRBV19 to TRBJ1-2; TRBD1 agrees at 9 bases. Germline V gene data show CDR1 as LNHDA and CDR2 as SQIVND (reference sequence). The V and J ends lost 5 bases and 5 bases, in that order; junction bases with no gene match: 6. This CDR3 has 14 amino acids. CDR3 nucleotides: TGTGCCAGTAGTGGGGGGACAGGGACTTATGGCTACACCTTC. Translation gives CASSGGTGTYGYTF.

The chain combines TRBV7-2 with TRBJ1-1, with D unresolved. Germline V gives CDR1 SGHTA, CDR2 FQGNSA. The CDR3 has 13 amino acids. The V gene lost 3 bases and the J gene lost 1 base, with 6 bases spanning the gap. CDR3 DNA sequence: TGTGCCAGCAGCTTCAACAGGAACACTGAAGCTTTCTTT. The encoded protein is CASSFNRNTEAFF.

The chain uses TRBV30 and TRBJ1-6, with 10 bases matching TRBD1. Germline values: CDR1 GTSNPN, CDR2 SVGIG (reference sequence). The CDR3 runs to 15 residues. V was pared by 1 base and J by 6 bases, with 3 bases of the junction left unmatched. Here the CDR3 reads CAWSDRTGGNSPLHF. CDR3 in DNA: TGTGCCTGGAGTGACAGGACAGGGGGTAATTCACCCCTCCACTTT. Looking up the rest from reference TRBV30 and TRBJ1-6 gives the full variable domain: SQTIHQWPATLVQPVGSPLSLECTVEGTSNPNLYWYRQAAGRGLQLLFYSVGIGQISSEVPQNLSASRPQDRQFILSSKKLLLSDSGFYLCAWSDRTGGNSPLHFGNGTRLTVT.

The CDR3 region has the DNA TGTGCCAGCAGCCCCCGGCCCCAGGGCCTGGTGGGCTACACCTTC. Translating gives CASSPRPQGLVGYTF. The chain links TRBV7-9 to TRBJ1-2, with D tentatively TRBD1 (5 bases). Germline V gene lookup returns CDR1 SEHNR and CDR2 FQNEAQ (reference sequence). The V gene lost 5 bases and the J gene lost 8 bases, with 21 bases spanning the gap. CDR3 length: 15 residues.

The chain recombines TRBV18 with TRBJ1-1; D may be TRBD1 (5 bases). The V end lost 4 bases, the J end lost 1 base, and 7 bases lay between the germline ends. Germline V lookup: CDR1 KGHSH, CDR2 LQKENI. The CDR3 covers 13 residues. The CDR3 DNA reads as TGTGCCAGCTCACTAGGACAGAACACTGAAGCTTTCTTT. Translating it yields CASSLGQNTEAFF.

This rearrangement joins TRBV5-1 to TRBJ2-7, with 7 bases matching TRBD1. The J segment lost 4 bases and the V segment lost 0 bases, leaving 7 bases of the junction unmatched. CDR1 SGHRS and CDR2 YFSETQ come from the germline V gene. The CDR3 contains 15 residues. The CDR3 spells CASSLAHRGTYEQYF. CDR3 nucleotides: TGCGCCAGCAGCTTGGCTCACAGGGGAACGTACGAGCAGTACTTC.